What follows is one TCR beta chain and its context. Its antigen is as yet unknown. The CDR3 extends over 16 amino acids. V gave up 5 bases and J gave up 15 bases; unmatched junction bases: 19. From germline, CDR1 is MDHEN and CDR2 SYDVKM. Amplification used 60 Vbeta primers and 13 Jbeta primers. Data came from immunoSEQ multiplex PCR; TCRdb stores just in-frame clones and leaves some out. Among around 130,000 clones listed, less than 75% were seen once. These data are taken from a study of cytomegalovirus exposure and HLA in healthy donors. Study results and caveats: An analysis that was carried out later associated 16,000 or so TCR beta sequences with HLA alleles at 0.05 false discovery rate. A later analysis found most CMV-associated TCR beta chains apparently HLA-restricted.

All donors participated as healthy donors of bone marrow. This clonotype originated in a woman between 40 and 50 years old in good health and CMV-seropositive. The chain recombines TRBV28 with TRBJ1-6, with TRBD1 identical over 7 bases. Sequencing input: PBMCs. The chain's CDR3 is CASSPPVGQLRADLHF. The CDR3 bases are TGTGCCAGCAGTCCCCCGGTGGGACAGCTCCGAGCGGACCTCCACTTT.